This TCR beta chain was sequenced during a study of blood T cells in healthy people across ages. Alongside a J-beta primer mix, a sample-barcoded 5' primer served in a second PCR lasting roughly 7 to 12 cycles. A tag from a template-switch adaptor with 12 random nucleotides marked each cDNA molecule. TCRdb processed the 5' RACE reads anew with MiXCR; each CDR3 protein has one entry. The sample lists just under 550,000 distinct CDR3 sequences; 24% were seen once. Germline V CDR1 and CDR2: DFQATT, SNEGSKA (reference sequence). This CDR3 region has 13 residues. Germline trimming cut 5 bases from V and 6 bases from J; bases unmatched to any gene: 9. This same sample was also taken into another study, of T cells of mothers and their children. As that study records: Sequencing revealed no T cell clones that were persistent and microchimeric.

The specimen sequenced was blood. The chain has TRBV20-1 and TRBJ1-2; 7 bases agree with TRBD1. The TCR was taken from a boy between 10 and 17 years old in good health. The CDR3 sequence: CSAPTRGLNGYTF. CDR3 nucleotides: TGCAGTGCTCCCACTAGGGGGCTCAATGGCTACACCTTC.